This entry describes one T cell receptor beta chain. Its antigen is not identified. The source of the sample is a study of tumor-infiltrating lymphocytes in localized non-small cell lung cancer. Overall study: Resected tumor was paired with non-adjacent uninvolved lung from the same patient. Study results and caveats: Only some patients had TCR sequencing, depending on available tissue.

Profiled with immunoSEQ multiplex PCR; TCRdb holds only in-frame clones, not every one. In the table there are about 6,900 clones, 74% of which are singletons. CDR1 is GTSNPN and CDR2 is SVGIG in the germline V gene (reference sequence). Trimming removed 1 base from V and 4 bases from J, with 8 bases in between. The CDR3 is 13 residues long. Sequenced: lung tumor tissue. This chain joins TRBV30 and TRBJ1-5; D remains ambiguous. The TCR sequence derives from a human donor with non-small cell lung cancer. CDR3 nucleotide sequence: TGTGCCTGGAGTGCGGAAGTTAATCAGCCCCAGCATTTT. Translating gives CAWSAEVNQPQHF.